Sequencing of this T cell receptor (beta chain) was carried out in a study of CD8 T cells in Susac syndrome. The CDR3 extends over 16 amino acids. Germline CDR1 is DFQATT and CDR2 is SNEGSKA (reference sequence). The ends were cut back, 3 bases at V and 7 bases at J, with 24 bases in the middle. RNA was extracted with the RNeasy kit, and a quantity of about 0.5 to 1 ug was reverse transcribed using random hexamers. Amplification of TCR beta CDR3 was carried out by immunoSEQ multiplex PCR, which covered 54 Vbeta and 13 Jbeta segments. TCRdb passed the immunoSEQ multiplex PCR reads through MiXCR, listing each CDR3 protein once. The table includes 180,000 or so distinct CDR3 sequences, 90% to 97% detected once. CD8+ and CD4+ T cells from blood underwent TCR beta sequencing. The patients who served as multiple sclerosis controls were treatment-naive and had stable or active relapsing-remitting disease that fulfilled the revised McDonald criteria. TEMRA cells were FACS-enriched, and CD8+ and CD4+ T cells were isolated negatively.

Specimen: CD4+ T cells from PBMCs. The receptor was isolated from a human donor with multiple sclerosis. The rearrangement uses TRBV20-1 and TRBJ1-1; TRBD1 is a possible D gene (6 bases). The CDR3 sequence: CSASRGSGVRKDEAFF. Written as DNA, the CDR3 is TGCAGTGCTAGTAGGGGGTCAGGGGTAAGGAAGGATGAAGCTTTCTTT.